The entry below describes one T cell receptor beta chain. This record comes from a study of OX40 agonist ivuxolimab in advanced cancers. Trimming pared 2 bases from V and 12 bases from J, leaving 19 bases between. The germline V gene has CDR1 MNHNY and CDR2 SVGAGI (reference sequence). The CDR3 is 14 amino acids. Some clones are missing from TCRdb's copy, which holds only in-frame ones; the method was immunoSEQ multiplex PCR. The sample yields fewer than 200,000 clones, approximately 94% seen once. The starting material was CD4+ or CD8+ T cells sorted from blood, obtained in a trial of the OX40 agonist ivuxolimab. The V call is TRBV6-6, the J call TRBJ1-2, with TRBD1 as a possible D gene (5 bases). This receptor was taken from an adult with an advanced solid tumor such as melanoma, head and neck, liver or kidney cancer. The CDR3 nucleotides are TGTGCCAGCAGTTACAATTCAGGGAACGAGGTCCACACCTTC. This translates into CASSYNSGNEVHTF.